The TCR beta chain under discussion was sequenced for a study of CD8+ T cells in alopecia areata. Whole-study context: Tofacitinib was taken orally by treated patients, and the dose was 5 to 10 mg twice daily.

Per germline, CDR1 SGHRS and CDR2 YFSETQ. The CDR3 extends over 15 amino acids. V was cut by 4 bases and J by 4 bases, with 18 bases left in between. Investigators isolated RNA and reverse transcribed it into cDNA to act as the sequencing template. Data came from immunoSEQ multiplex PCR; TCRdb stores just in-frame clones and leaves some out. Here the sample spans 150,000 or so clones, 87% being singletons. Samples from alopecia areata patients were lesional scalp punch biopsies and peripheral blood. Material: CD8+ T cells sorted from blood, obtained at week 0. The V gene is TRBV5-1, the J gene TRBJ2-7; TRBD1 is a possible D gene (7 bases). The TCR originated in a human donor with alopecia areata. The CDR3 loop reads CASSPVEGAFYEQYF. Here the CDR3 DNA reads TGCGCCAGCAGCCCGGTGGAGGGGGCCTTTTACGAGCAGTACTTC.